The 5 T cell receptor beta chains presented below share a single source sample, sequenced in a study of chemoradiotherapy in HPV16-positive cancers. Only in-frame clones appear in the TCRdb table, and some are missing; sequencing was by immunoSEQ multiplex PCR. The table has fewer than 20,000 clones, roughly three quarters seen once. This sample was taken from a patient who underwent chemoradiotherapy. The receptor set was obtained from a human donor with HPV-associated anogenital cancer.

The rearrangement uses TRBV6-6 and TRBJ2-7; D may be TRBD1 or TRBD2 (6 bases each). The germline CDR1 and CDR2 sequences are MNHNY and SVGAGI (reference sequence). V was cut by 2 bases and J by 1 base, with 15 bases left in between. CDR3 length equals 16 residues. In DNA, the CDR3 is TGTGCCAGCAGTTACAACCCGGGGGCCAATTCCTACGAGCAGTACTTC. This gives the protein CASSYNPGANSYEQYF.

The rearrangement links TRBV28 to TRBJ2-7; 7 nucleotides align to TRBD1. Germline V gives CDR1 MDHEN, CDR2 SYDVKM. CDR3 size: 14 residues. Unmatched junction bases numbered 6, after V lost 5 bases and J lost 2 bases. CDR3 DNA sequence: TGTGCCAGCAGTCTCGACAGGGCGACCTACGAGCAGTACTTC. This encodes CASSLDRATYEQYF.

V is TRBV2 and J is TRBJ2-2, with a tentative D call TRBD1 (5 bases). Trimming pared 1 base from V and 2 bases from J, leaving 14 bases between. The CDR3 spans 17 residues. Germline V gives CDR1 SNHLY, CDR2 FYNNEI. The CDR3 nucleotides are TGTGCCAGCAGTGAAGTGGTCACAGGAGACAACACCGGGGAGCTGTTTTTT. As protein: CASSEVVTGDNTGELFF.

The chain couples TRBV9 to TRBJ2-2; TRBD2 matches 11 bases. The CDR3 length is 16 residues. Germline CDR1 is SGDLS and CDR2 is YYNGEE. J gave up 5 bases and V 0 bases, and 3 bases lay outside the gene matches. The CDR3: CASSVEGLAVTGELFF. CDR3 sequence (DNA): TGTGCCAGCAGCGTAGAGGGACTAGCGGTTACCGGGGAGCTGTTTTTT.

The gene calls are TRBV7-9 and TRBJ1-2; D ambiguous. The CDR3 covers 15 residues. Per the germline V gene, CDR1 is SEHNR and CDR2 is FQNEAQ (reference sequence). V dropped 3 bases and J dropped 0 bases, with 11 bases sitting between them. The CDR3 loop reads CASSLGTATNYGYTF. The CDR3 nucleotides are TGTGCCAGCAGCTTGGGTACAGCGACTAACTATGGCTACACCTTC.